Many counts were recorded for the clone carrying this T cell receptor (beta chain). The target antigen is unknown. The time point denotes: newly diagnosed GD, antithyroid drugs for less than 3 months. The TCR library was made from RNA that had been extracted from PBMCs in TRIzol. The authors drew patients from an endocrinology department in Xi'an, China. Arm-PCR of CDR3 regions and iRepertoire HTBI primers were the basis on which TCR beta libraries were built. Per the study methods: Taken together, the samples had 62 TRBV and approximately 15 TRBJ segments identified. TCRdb used MiXCR to reprocess the multiplex PCR reads, holding one entry per CDR3 protein. It is TCRdb's table, rather than the study itself, that gives the V and J calls and clone size. The sample includes 300,000 to 400,000 distinct CDR3 sequences, about 14% of them seen just once. This specimen belongs to a study of regulatory T cells in long-lasting Graves disease.

Overall study findings and caveats: When disease was persistent, TRBV28, TRBJ1-2 and TRBJ2-5 were the favored segments. Peripheral blood was the sole material, not thyroid tissue.

The CDR3 is made up of 13 amino acids. Germline CDR1 is MNHNS and CDR2 is SASEGT. Trimming pared 4 bases from V and 4 bases from J, leaving 10 bases between. This clonotype originated in a female donor with Graves disease. The rearrangement uses TRBV6-1 and TRBJ1-1; no clear D. The specimen comprised peripheral blood mononuclear cells (PBMCs), sampled at new diagnosis, from a patient treated with antithyroid drugs. The DNA of the CDR3 is TGTGCCAGCAGTGCGTCGGCCCGCACTGAAGCTTTCTTT. Amino acids: CASSASARTEAFF.